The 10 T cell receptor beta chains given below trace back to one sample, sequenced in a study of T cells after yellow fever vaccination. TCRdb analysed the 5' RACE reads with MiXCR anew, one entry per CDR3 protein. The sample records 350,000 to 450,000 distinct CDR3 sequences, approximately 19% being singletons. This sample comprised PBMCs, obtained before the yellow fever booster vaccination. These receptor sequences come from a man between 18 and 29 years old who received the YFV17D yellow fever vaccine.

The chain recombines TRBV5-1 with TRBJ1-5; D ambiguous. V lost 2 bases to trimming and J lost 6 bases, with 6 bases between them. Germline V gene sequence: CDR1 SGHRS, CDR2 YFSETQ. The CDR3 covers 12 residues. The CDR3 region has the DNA TGCGCCAGCAGCTTAAATGGTCAGCCCCAGCATTTT. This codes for CASSLNGQPQHF.

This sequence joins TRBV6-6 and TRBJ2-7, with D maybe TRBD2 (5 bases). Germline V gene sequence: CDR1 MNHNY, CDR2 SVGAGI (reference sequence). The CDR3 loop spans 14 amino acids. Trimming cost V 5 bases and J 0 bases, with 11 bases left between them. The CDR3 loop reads CASSEDSSSYEQYF. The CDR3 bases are TGTGCCAGCAGTGAGGACTCTAGCTCCTACGAGCAGTACTTC.

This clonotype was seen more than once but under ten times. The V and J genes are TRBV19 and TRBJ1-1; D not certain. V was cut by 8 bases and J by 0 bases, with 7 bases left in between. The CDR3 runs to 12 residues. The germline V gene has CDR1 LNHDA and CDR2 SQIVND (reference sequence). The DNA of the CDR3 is TGTGCCAGTTCCTGGCTGAACACTGAAGCTTTCTTT. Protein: CASSWLNTEAFF.

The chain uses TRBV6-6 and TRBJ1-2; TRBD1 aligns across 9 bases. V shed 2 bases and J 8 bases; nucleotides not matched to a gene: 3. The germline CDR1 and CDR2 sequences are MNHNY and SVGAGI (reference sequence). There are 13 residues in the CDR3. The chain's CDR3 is CASSYGTGQGYTF. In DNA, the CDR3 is TGTGCCAGCAGTTACGGGACAGGGCAAGGCTACACCTTC.

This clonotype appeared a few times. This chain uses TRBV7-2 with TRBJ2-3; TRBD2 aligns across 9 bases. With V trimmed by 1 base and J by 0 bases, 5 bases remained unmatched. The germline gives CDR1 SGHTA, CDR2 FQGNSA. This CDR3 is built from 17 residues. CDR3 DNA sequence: TGTGCCAGCAGCTTAGTAGCGGGGGTCTCTAGCACAGATACGCAGTATTTT. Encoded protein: CASSLVAGVSSTDTQYF.

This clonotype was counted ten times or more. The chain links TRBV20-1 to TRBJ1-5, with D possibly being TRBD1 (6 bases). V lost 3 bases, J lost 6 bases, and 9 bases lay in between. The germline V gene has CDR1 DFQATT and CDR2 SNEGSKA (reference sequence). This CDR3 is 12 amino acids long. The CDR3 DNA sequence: TGCAGTGCTAGGGAAGGGGGTCAGCCCCAGCATTTT. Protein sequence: CSAREGGQPQHF.

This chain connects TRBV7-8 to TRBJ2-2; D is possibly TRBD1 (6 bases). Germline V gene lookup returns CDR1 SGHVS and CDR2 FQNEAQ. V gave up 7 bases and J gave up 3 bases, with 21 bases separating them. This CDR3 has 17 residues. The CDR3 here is CASTQLAVGQYTGELFF. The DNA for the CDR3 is TGTGCCAGCACCCAATTGGCGGTAGGACAGTACACCGGGGAGCTGTTTTTT.

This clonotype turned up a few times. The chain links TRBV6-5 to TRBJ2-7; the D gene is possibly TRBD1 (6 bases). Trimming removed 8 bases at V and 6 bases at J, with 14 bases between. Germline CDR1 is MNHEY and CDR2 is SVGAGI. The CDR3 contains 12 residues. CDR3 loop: CASGTRYPEQYF. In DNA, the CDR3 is TGTGCCAGCGGGACACGATACCCCGAGCAGTACTTC.

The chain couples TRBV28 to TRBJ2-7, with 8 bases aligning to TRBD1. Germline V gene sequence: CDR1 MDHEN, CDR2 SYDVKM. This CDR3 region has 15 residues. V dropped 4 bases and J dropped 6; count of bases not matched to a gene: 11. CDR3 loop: CASSSQGAGASEQYF. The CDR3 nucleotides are TGTGCCAGCAGTTCCCAGGGGGCAGGGGCTAGCGAGCAGTACTTC.

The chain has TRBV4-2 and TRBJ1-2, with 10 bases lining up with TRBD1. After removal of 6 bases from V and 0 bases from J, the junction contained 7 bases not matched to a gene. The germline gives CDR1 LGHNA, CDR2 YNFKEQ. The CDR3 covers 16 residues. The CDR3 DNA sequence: TGTGCCAGCAGTCCGACAGGGGGCCGAGCTAACTATGGCTACACCTTC. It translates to CASSPTGGRANYGYTF.